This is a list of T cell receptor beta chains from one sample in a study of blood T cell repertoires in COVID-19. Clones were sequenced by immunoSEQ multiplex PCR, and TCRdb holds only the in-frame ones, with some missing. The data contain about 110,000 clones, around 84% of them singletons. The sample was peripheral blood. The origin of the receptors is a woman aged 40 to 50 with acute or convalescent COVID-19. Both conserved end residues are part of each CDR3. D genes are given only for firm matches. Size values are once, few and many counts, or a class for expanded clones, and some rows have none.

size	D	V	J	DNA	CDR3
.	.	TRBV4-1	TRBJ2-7	TGCGCCAGCAGCCAATATTTGGACAGAAACTACGAGCAGTACTTC	CASSQYLDRNYEQYF
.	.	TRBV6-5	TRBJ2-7	TGTGCCAGCAGTTATAGTAACGACGAGCAGTACTTC	CASSYSNDEQYF
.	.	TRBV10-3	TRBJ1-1	TGTGCCATCAGTGAGTCGCATGGGAGGGGTGAAGCTTTCTTT	CAISESHGRGEAFF
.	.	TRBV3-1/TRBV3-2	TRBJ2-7	TGTGCCAGCAGCCAAGGTCCGGGAAGTCAGTACGAGCAGTACTTC	CASSQGPGSQYEQYF
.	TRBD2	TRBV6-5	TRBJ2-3	TGTGCCAGCAGAACTAGCGGGGGGGCCGGAGATACGCAGTATTTT	CASRTSGGAGDTQYF
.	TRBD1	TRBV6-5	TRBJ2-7	TGTGCCAGCACCACGTTTTTCCAGGGGGCATGGGAGCAGTACTTC	CASTTFFQGAWEQYF
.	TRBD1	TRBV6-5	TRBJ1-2	TGTGCCAGCAGTTACTCGGGACAGGGTACCTATGGCTACACCTTC	CASSYSGQGTYGYTF
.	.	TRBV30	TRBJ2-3	TGTGCCTGGGGACAGCGGGGCCGCACAGATACGCAGTATTTT	CAWGQRGRTDTQYF
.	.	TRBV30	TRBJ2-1	TGTGCCTGGACCGAGATGCTTGTCAATGAGCAGTTCTTC	CAWTEMLVNEQFF
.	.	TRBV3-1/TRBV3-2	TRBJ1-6	TGTGCCAGCAGCCAACCCGACAGGAATTCACCCCTCCACTTT	CASSQPDRNSPLHF
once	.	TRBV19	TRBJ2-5	TGTGCCAGTAGTATCAGGGTCGCGGGCAGGGGCGAAGAGACCCAGTACTTC	CASSIRVAGRGEETQYF
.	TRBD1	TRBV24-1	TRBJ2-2	TGTGCCACCGTAAGACAGGGGGCCGGGGAGCTGTTTTTT	CATVRQGAGELFF
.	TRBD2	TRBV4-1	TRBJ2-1	TGCGCCAGCAGCCAAGATTCCAATCTAGCGGGCACCTCGGAGGACAATGAGCAGTTCTTC	CASSQDSNLAGTSEDNEQFF
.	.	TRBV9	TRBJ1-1	TGTGCCAGCAGCGACGACACCACTGAAGCTTTCTTT	CASSDDTTEAFF
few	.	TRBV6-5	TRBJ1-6	TGTGCCAGCAGTTACAGGACCCGGGGTAATTCACCCCTCCACTTT	CASSYRTRGNSPLHF
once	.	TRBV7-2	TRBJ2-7	TGTGCCAGCAGCCCCGACACCGGGATCCGGGAGCAGTACTTC	CASSPDTGIREQYF
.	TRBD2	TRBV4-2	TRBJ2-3	TGTGCCAGCAGCCAAGGGGGCGGCGGGGGGGCTTCAGATACGCAGTATTTT	CASSQGGGGGASDTQYF
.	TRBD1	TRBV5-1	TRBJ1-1	TGCGCCAGCAGCCTAGGGACAGGGAAGTGGAGCACTGAAGCTTTCTTT	CASSLGTGKWSTEAFF
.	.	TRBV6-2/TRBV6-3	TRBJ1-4	TGTGCCAGCAGTTACGGCTCAACTAATGAAAAACTGTTTTTT	CASSYGSTNEKLFF
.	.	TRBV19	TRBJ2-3	TGTGCCAGTACTCCCGGTGGTCTGACAGATACGCAGTATTTT	CASTPGGLTDTQYF
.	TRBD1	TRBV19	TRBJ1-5	TGTGCCAGTCCGCCCCATAAAGACAGGGCTTGCGGCAATCAGCCCCAGCATTTT	CASPPHKDRACGNQPQHF
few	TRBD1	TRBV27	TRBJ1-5	TGTGCCAGCAGTTCCGGGACAGGGGGCTTACAGCCCCAGCATTTT	CASSSGTGGLQPQHF
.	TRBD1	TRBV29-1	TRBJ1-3	TGCAGCGTTCGACAGGGTTCGGGAAACACCATATATTTT	CSVRQGSGNTIYF
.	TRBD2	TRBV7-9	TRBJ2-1	TGTGCCAGCAGCTCGACTAGCCCCTACAATGAGCAGTTCTTC	CASSSTSPYNEQFF
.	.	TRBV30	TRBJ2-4	TGTGCCTTCGGACACACCAAAAACATTCAGTACTTC	CAFGHTKNIQYF
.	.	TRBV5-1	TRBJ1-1	TGCGCCAGCAGTCATGCTGCAGGGGAGGGGGACACTGAAGCTTTCTTT	CASSHAAGEGDTEAFF
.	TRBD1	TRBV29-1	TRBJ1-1	TGCAGCGTTCGTTGGACAGGGGGCAGGGGCACTGAAGCTTTCTTT	CSVRWTGGRGTEAFF
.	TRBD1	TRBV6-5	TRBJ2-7	TGTGCCAGCAGCTACCGGCCGACAGGGCGAGGAGGCGAGCAGTACTTC	CASSYRPTGRGGEQYF
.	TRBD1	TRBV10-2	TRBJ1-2	TGCGCCAGCACGGACAGGGTCGGGGGTGGATACACCTTC	CASTDRVGGGYTF
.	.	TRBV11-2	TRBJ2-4	TGTGCCAGCAGCTTCTCCGGGGGAGGAACCAAAAACATTCAGTACTTC	CASSFSGGGTKNIQYF
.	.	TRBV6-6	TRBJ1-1	TGTGCCAGCGTCGATTCAGGGGTTCGCACTGAAGCTTTCTTT	CASVDSGVRTEAFF
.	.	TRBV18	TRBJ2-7	TGTGCCAGCTCACCTTTCCAGGGGAGCCGGCTCTACGAGCAGTACTTC	CASSPFQGSRLYEQYF